This TCR beta chain was sequenced during a study of shared clonotypes between healthy human individuals. Study-wide points: Collection of samples was limited to blood; tissue repertoires likely differ. Shared clonotypes across all four donors exceeded non-shared ones in generation probability.

Remarks on this clone: Its specificity is unknown.

A split of CD4+ cells into CD45RA+ naive and CD45RA-negative memory subsets was performed. For every subset, genomic DNA was evenly distributed across several immunoSEQ plates. Generated by immunoSEQ multiplex PCR, the TCRdb table keeps only in-frame clones and is missing some. The sample carries approximately 1.5 million clones, roughly 98% recorded once. Input material: naive CD4+ T cells sorted from blood. The sample's subset: CD45RA+ positively selected. The sequence came from a man under 40 in good health.

CDR3 sequence (DNA): TGCGCCAGCAGCCTTACTCGACAGGCTTATGGCTACACCTTC. This sequence encodes CASSLTRQAYGYTF. This chain connects TRBV5-1 to TRBJ1-2, with D perhaps TRBD1 (6 bases). This CDR3 spans 14 amino acids. Germline lookup yields CDR1 SGHRS and CDR2 YFSETQ. Trimming took 4 bases from V and 5 from J, leaving 15 bases between them.